What follows are 10 T cell receptor beta chains derived from one specimen sequenced in a study of blood T cell repertoires in COVID-19. Repertoires were generated with immunoSEQ multiplex PCR, while TCRdb's copy carries only in-frame clones and drops some. The sample has approximately 110,000 clones; approximately 84% are singletons. The sample taken for sequencing was peripheral blood. The receptors here all came from a human donor in a cohort sampled during active COVID-19.

V and J are TRBV28 and TRBJ1-2; TRBD1 matches at 9 bases. Germline values: CDR1 MDHEN, CDR2 SYDVKM. Germline trimming cut 6 bases from V and 6 bases from J; bases unmatched to any gene: 8. The CDR3 covers 14 residues. CDR3 in DNA: TGTGCCAGCAGCCGTTCGGACAGGGGAAATGGCTACACCTTC. This translates into CASSRSDRGNGYTF.

This chain connects TRBV7-6 to TRBJ2-1; 7 bases fit TRBD2. Germline V lookup: CDR1 SGHVS, CDR2 FNYEAQ. The CDR3 covers 17 residues. Trimming cost V 3 bases and J 8 bases; bases outside gene matches: 16. The CDR3 region is CASSLGSGAQGGDEQFF. The CDR3, as DNA: TGTGCCAGCAGCTTGGGGAGCGGGGCCCAGGGTGGTGATGAGCAGTTCTTC.

The chain combines TRBV6-7 with TRBJ2-1; 8 bases align to TRBD2. TRBV6-7 is noted as an ORF with a role that remains uncertain. The J segment lost 4 bases and the V segment lost 5 bases, leaving 10 bases of the junction unmatched. This CDR3 contains 16 residues. The CDR3 sequence: CASSRPPSGSYNEQFF. The CDR3 DNA follows: TGTGCCAGCAGTAGGCCTCCCAGCGGGAGTTACAATGAGCAGTTCTTC.

The count of this clone is one. The chain carries TRBV28 and TRBJ2-2; 9 nucleotides line up with TRBD2. The CDR3 runs to 15 residues. Germline-derived CDR1 and CDR2 are MDHEN and SYDVKM. J was trimmed by 5 bases and V by 5 bases; bases with no gene match: 6. The CDR3 region has the DNA TGTGCCAGCAGTCCGGGACTAGCTGGAACCGGGGAGCTGTTTTTT. Protein product: CASSPGLAGTGELFF.

The chain couples TRBV28 to TRBJ2-4; TRBD2 agrees at 13 bases. The CDR3 has 18 residues. Germline values: CDR1 MDHEN, CDR2 SYDVKM. The junction had 12 bases not matched to a gene; V was cut back by 4 bases and J by 6 bases. CDR3 in DNA: TGTGCCAGCAGTTCGGGACTAGCGGGGTCCCCAACAGGAAACATTCAGTACTTC. It translates to CASSSGLAGSPTGNIQYF.

The chain combines TRBV5-1 with TRBJ2-1, with TRBD1 identical over 11 bases. V shed 6 bases and J 8 bases; nucleotides not matched to a gene: 7. The CDR3 consists of 14 residues. CDR1 is SGHRS, CDR2 YFSETQ, per germline. As DNA, the CDR3 is TGCGCCAGCACGCCGGGACAGGGGGTCGATGAGCAGTTCTTC. Protein: CASTPGQGVDEQFF. Full variable domain (outside the CDR3, taken from reference TRBV5-1 and TRBJ2-1): KAGVTQTPRYLIKTRGQQVTLSCSPISGHRSVSWYQQTPGQGLQFLFEYFSETQRNKGNFPGRFSGRQFSNSRSEMNVSTLELGDSALYLCASTPGQGVDEQFFGPGTRLTVL.

The chain links TRBV5-1 to TRBJ1-4, with D hard to call. The CDR3 runs 16 residues. The germline V gene encodes CDR1 SGHRS and CDR2 YFSETQ. V was clipped by 0 bases and J by 7 bases, with 16 bases between them. The CDR3 DNA is TGCGCCAGCAGCTTGGGGGAGTCCCTCGGAGGTGAAAAACTGTTTTTT. This gives the protein CASSLGESLGGEKLFF. The variable domain in full, with the rest retrieved from reference TRBV5-1 and TRBJ1-4, is KAGVTQTPRYLIKTRGQQVTLSCSPISGHRSVSWYQQTPGQGLQFLFEYFSETQRNKGNFPGRFSGRQFSNSRSEMNVSTLELGDSALYLCASSLGESLGGEKLFFGSGTQLSVL.

J is TRBJ2-2 and V is TRBV5-6; TRBD2 matches at 9 bases. Germline V gives CDR1 SGHDT, CDR2 YYEEEE. This CDR3 has 16 residues. The J segment lost 5 bases and the V segment lost 4 bases, leaving 9 bases of the junction unmatched. The CDR3 here is CASSPRRGGGTGELFF. The CDR3 DNA follows: TGTGCCAGCAGCCCTCGGCGGGGGGGCGGAACCGGGGAGCTGTTTTTT.

This clone was seen just once. This chain uses TRBV25-1 with TRBJ2-1; D might be TRBD2 (6 bases). V lost 0 bases to trimming and J lost 5 bases, with 11 bases between them. Germline assignment: CDR1 MGHDK and CDR2 SYGVNS. The CDR3 consists of 15 residues. For the CDR3, the DNA is TGTGCCAGCAGTGAATATGGGGGGTGGGACAATGAGCAGTTCTTC. It is translated as CASSEYGGWDNEQFF.

The V gene is TRBV12-3 or TRBV12-4, the J gene TRBJ1-2; 10 bases fit TRBD1. The CDR3 extends over 13 amino acids. Trimming cost V 4 bases and J 8 bases; bases outside gene matches: 4. The CDR3 coding sequence is TGTGCCAGCAGTTACGGACAGGGGGGAGGCTACACCTTC. As protein: CASSYGQGGGYTF.